The 26 T cell receptor beta chains reported below all come from one sample, sequenced in a study of post-analysis software for immune sequencing data (dated by TCRdb to the mid-2010s). The investigation overall reported the following: Four to six TRBV segments, including TRBV5-6, TRBV5-1 and TRBV20-1, were significantly more frequent in patients than controls.

Library method: PCR. Instrument used: Illumina HiSeq 2500. To reduce PCR and sequencing biases, unique molecular identifiers were incorporated into the TCR beta cDNA libraries. TCRdb handled the public reads itself, with Q25 trimming in fastp and clone calling in MiXCR, and kept productive beta chains. Records with the same CDR3 protein are collapsed into one entry carrying the most frequent genes and DNA. Here the sample has some 690,000 distinct CDR3 sequences; approximately 59% occur a single time. The ten largest clonotypes hold 11% of the sample. Their specific antigens are unknown. Source material: blood. The receptors were gathered from a girl aged 2-15 years with multiple sclerosis.

In DNA, the CDR3 is TGTGCCAGCAGCAGGAGGAGCGGGAGCCAGCCAGATACGCAGTATTTT. Its protein product is CASSRRSGSQPDTQYF. The rearrangement uses TRBV6-2 or TRBV6-3 and TRBJ2-3; 8 nucleotides agree with TRBD2. CDR1 is MNHEY, CDR2 SVGEGT, per germline. The CDR3 spans 16 residues. V trimming: 6 bases; J trimming: 4 bases; junction bases outside the gene matches: 12.

The J gene is TRBJ2-7, the V gene TRBV6-1; D remains ambiguous. The CDR3 is made up of 13 amino acids. The V end lost 8 bases, the J end lost 2 bases, and 13 bases lay between the germline ends. CDR1 MNHNS and CDR2 SASEGT come from the germline V gene. The CDR3 here is CASVRTPTYEQYF. CDR3 DNA sequence: TGTGCCAGCGTACGAACACCGACCTACGAGCAGTACTTC.

The V and J genes are TRBV9 and TRBJ2-1; 10 bases agree with TRBD1. The length of the CDR3 is 16 residues. J was trimmed by 6 bases and V by 2 bases; bases with no gene match: 8. The germline V gene has CDR1 SGDLS and CDR2 YYNGEE. CDR3 coding DNA: TGTGCCAGCAGCGTGGCCATAGGACAGGGGGGCAATGAGCAGTTCTTC. Protein sequence: CASSVAIGQGGNEQFF.

The gene calls are TRBV20-1 and TRBJ1-1; possible D gene TRBD1, 6 bases. Trimming removed 3 bases from V and 8 bases from J, with 19 bases in between. Germline V lookup: CDR1 DFQATT, CDR2 SNEGSKA (reference sequence). This CDR3 has 14 residues. The CDR3 is CSASLLGGAPEAFF. The CDR3 DNA follows: TGCAGTGCTAGCCTCCTGGGGGGGGCCCCCGAAGCTTTCTTT.

The V call is TRBV2, the J call TRBJ2-3; D is possibly TRBD1 (6 bases). Trimming cost V 8 bases and J 0 bases, with 12 bases left between them. Germline assignment: CDR1 SNHLY and CDR2 FYNNEI. The CDR3 loop spans 14 amino acids. The DNA of the CDR3 is TGTGCCAGCCTTCGGACAGTTAGCACAGATACGCAGTATTTT. This gives the protein CASLRTVSTDTQYF.

This rearrangement joins TRBV12-3 or TRBV12-4 to TRBJ1-2; D is undetermined. V was trimmed by 5 bases and J by 10 bases, leaving 14 bases between them. The length of the CDR3 is 12 residues. The CDR3 sequence is CASSTLRTDYTF. The CDR3 DNA reads as TGTGCCAGCAGTACCCTCCGGACGGACTACACCTTC.

This chain uses TRBV3-1 with TRBJ1-1; D not resolved. Trimming removed 1 base from V and 11 bases from J, with 11 bases in between. CDR1 and CDR2 (germline): LGHDT, YNNKEL (reference sequence). The CDR3 totals 12 residues. CDR3 in DNA: TGTGCCAGCAGCCAAGCCGGGGAGAACGCTTTCTTT. Amino acid sequence: CASSQAGENAFF.

This clonotype has only a few counts. This chain uses TRBV10-3 with TRBJ2-5; the D gene is possibly TRBD2 (6 bases). The V gene's germline CDR1 is ENHRY and CDR2 SYGVKD. Trimming shortened V by 4 bases and J by 2 bases, and 17 bases separated the two germline ends. CDR3 size: 16 residues. Written as DNA, the CDR3 is TGTGCCATCAGTGCGGGGGTCGGGACGTTTCAAGAGACCCAGTACTTC. It specifies CAISAGVGTFQETQYF.

The V gene is TRBV7-9, the J gene TRBJ2-5; 10 nucleotides line up with TRBD2. This CDR3 has 16 residues. The trim removed 2 bases at V and 5 bases at J, leaving 8 bases unmatched. The germline V gene has CDR1 SEHNR and CDR2 FQNEAQ (reference sequence). CDR3 bases: TGTGCCAGCAGCTTAACTAGCGGGGCTCATGCGGAGACCCAGTACTTC. Protein product: CASSLTSGAHAETQYF. Drawing the rest from reference TRBV7-9 and TRBJ2-5, the complete variable domain is DTGVSQNPRHKITKRGQNVTFRCDPISEHNRLYWYRQTLGQGPEFLTYFQNEAQLEKSRLLSDRFSAERPKGSFSTLEIQRTEQGDSAMYLCASSLTSGAHAETQYFGPGTRLLVL.

The sample holds a few counts of this clonotype. The genes are TRBV20-1 and TRBJ2-5, with D possibly being TRBD2 (5 bases). Near its end, the DNA agrees better with TRBJ2-7, so the J call may be wrong. The CDR3 is 11 residues long. Germline V lookup: CDR1 DFQATT, CDR2 SNEGSKA (reference sequence). CDR3 protein: CSAIRGPEQYF. In nucleotides, the CDR3 is TGCAGTGCTATCCGGGGTCCCGAGCAGTACTTC.

Details on this clonotype: The junction departs from germline at one end; a sequencing error may be responsible. CDR3 nucleotide sequence: TGTGCTAGTGGTTTGCCCCAGCGGGGGACCGGGGAGCTGTTGTTT. It codes for CASGLPQRGTGELLF. The chain carries TRBV12-5 and TRBJ2-2; 8 bases agree with TRBD2. This CDR3 has 15 residues. CDR1 and CDR2 (germline): LGHNT, FRNRAP.

The chain joins TRBV7-2 to TRBJ2-1; 12 nucleotides match TRBD2. Germline-derived CDR1 and CDR2 are SGHTA and FQGNSA. With V trimmed by 6 bases and J by 7 bases, 4 bases remained unmatched. The length of the CDR3 is 14 residues. The CDR3 loop reads CASRSSGGANEQFF. In DNA form, the CDR3 reads TGTGCCAGCAGGTCTAGCGGGGGGGCTAATGAGCAGTTCTTC. The whole variable domain, filled in from reference TRBV7-2 and TRBJ2-1, reads GAGVSQSPSNKVTEKGKDVELRCDPISGHTALYWYRQSLGQGLEFLIYFQGNSAPDKSGLPSDRFSAERTGGSVSTLTIQRTQQEDSAVYLCASRSSGGANEQFFGPGTRLTVL.

This clonotype appeared a few times. J is TRBJ2-7 and V is TRBV3-1, with D perhaps being TRBD1 or TRBD2 (5 bases each). The V gene lost 5 bases and the J gene lost 3 bases, with 11 bases spanning the gap. CDR1 and CDR2 from the germline V gene are LGHDT and YNNKEL (reference sequence). The CDR3 has 13 residues. The CDR3 region has the DNA TGTGCCAGCAGCACCGGGACGCTCTACGAGCAGTACTTC. Protein sequence: CASSTGTLYEQYF.

This chain links TRBV7-2 with TRBJ1-3; D not resolved. Germline V gives CDR1 SGHTA, CDR2 FQGNSA. This CDR3 has 15 residues. The ends were cut back, 5 bases at V and 0 bases at J, with 11 bases in the middle. CDR3 protein: CASSPSSDSGNTIYF. DNA for the CDR3: TGTGCCAGCAGCCCTTCCTCAGACTCTGGAAACACCATATATTTT.

The chain uses TRBV29-1 and TRBJ2-1; 7 bases are shared with TRBD1. Germline loops: CDR1 SQVTM, CDR2 ANQGSEA. This CDR3 spans 13 amino acids. J was trimmed by 4 bases and V by 7 bases; bases with no gene match: 7. CDR3 amino acids: CSAAGTDYNEQFF. CDR3 coding DNA: TGCAGCGCAGCCGGGACAGATTACAATGAGCAGTTCTTC.

CDR3: CASSYSKVAGSYNEQFF. Here the CDR3 DNA reads TGTGCCAGCAGTTACTCGAAGGTAGCGGGGTCCTACAATGAGCAGTTCTTC. The chain links TRBV6-2 or TRBV6-3 to TRBJ2-1, with 8 bases aligning to TRBD2. Germline CDR1 is MNHEY and CDR2 is SVGEGT. This CDR3 spans 17 amino acids. J lost 1 base, V lost 0 bases, and 5 bases had no gene match.

The table lists this clonotype with a few counts. The rearrangement links TRBV9 to TRBJ2-4; tentatively, D is TRBD2 (5 bases). The CDR3 has 15 amino acids. Trimming pared 3 bases from V and 4 bases from J, leaving 14 bases between. Germline values: CDR1 SGDLS, CDR2 YYNGEE. The CDR3 spells CASSARGDMKNIQYF. CDR3 bases: TGTGCCAGCAGCGCCCGGGGAGATATGAAAAACATTCAGTACTTC. Based on the CDR3 plus reference TRBV9 and TRBJ2-4, the full variable domain is DSGVTQTPKHLITATGQRVTLRCSPRSGDLSVYWYQQSLDQGLQFLIQYYNGEERAKGNILERFSAQQFPDLHSELNLSSLELGDSALYFCASSARGDMKNIQYFGAGTRLSVL.

The chain links TRBV5-1 to TRBJ2-1, with a weak D call TRBD1 (6 bases). Germline CDR1 is SGHRS and CDR2 is YFSETQ. The V end was cut by 3 bases, the J end by 3 bases, with 13 bases between. The CDR3 loop spans 15 amino acids. The CDR3 nucleotides are TGCGCCAGCAGCTACGGACAGCCCGTCTACAATGAGCAGTTCTTC. Translation: CASSYGQPVYNEQFF.

This chain uses TRBV2 with TRBJ2-5, with 8 bases matching TRBD2. V shed 8 bases and J 1 base; nucleotides not matched to a gene: 6. Germline values: CDR1 SNHLY, CDR2 FYNNEI. The CDR3 covers 14 residues. This CDR3 reads CASGGSGGQETQYF. CDR3 nucleotides: TGTGCCAGCGGGGGGAGCGGGGGCCAAGAGACCCAGTACTTC.

The rearrangement uses TRBV6-5 and TRBJ1-3; 8 bases match TRBD1. Germline loops: CDR1 MNHEY, CDR2 SVGAGI. Losses at the gene ends were 5 bases for V and 1 base for J; bases not matched to a gene: 7. CDR3 size: 16 residues. The chain's CDR3 is CASSPTGVGSGNTIYF. The CDR3 nucleotides are TGTGCCAGCAGTCCGACAGGGGTCGGGTCTGGAAACACCATATATTTT.

This clonotype came up a few times. The V and J genes are TRBV5-1 and TRBJ1-2, with 9 bases aligning to TRBD1. The CDR3 loop spans 13 amino acids. Germline CDR1 reads SGHRS; CDR2 reads YFSETQ. J lost 6 bases, V lost 2 bases, and 2 bases had no gene match. The CDR3 loop is CASSFTGGDGYTF. The CDR3 DNA reads TGCGCCAGCAGCTTTACAGGGGGCGATGGCTACACCTTC.

CDR3 sequence reads: CAGGTVSYNEQFF. The CDR3 region has the DNA TGTGCCGGAGGGACAGTCTCCTACAATGAGCAGTTCTTC. The chain couples TRBV6-1 to TRBJ2-1, with D perhaps TRBD1 (7 bases). Trimming stripped 11 bases from V and 0 bases from J, with 11 bases between. The CDR3 runs to 13 residues. CDR1 is MNHNS, CDR2 SASEGT, per germline.

The chain has TRBV29-1 and TRBJ1-1; D remains ambiguous. Germline CDR1 reads SQVTM; CDR2 reads ANQGSEA. The CDR3 consists of 12 residues. Trimming pared 6 bases from V and 0 bases from J, leaving 8 bases between. The CDR3 nucleotides read TGCAGCGTAGTTAAGTTGAACACTGAAGCTTTCTTT. Its protein product is CSVVKLNTEAFF.

The gene calls are TRBV7-2 and TRBJ2-1; possibly TRBD2 for D (5 bases). The germline V gene has CDR1 SGHTA and CDR2 FQGNSA. The CDR3 consists of 11 residues. Trimming removed 5 bases at V and 13 bases at J, with 12 bases between. The CDR3 DNA follows: TGTGCCAGCAGCCTCGGACTTGGACAGTTCTTC. It codes for CASSLGLGQFF.

The chain uses TRBV15 and TRBJ2-7; no firm D call. With 0 bases removed from V and 6 bases from J, the gap between germline ends came to 9 bases. CDR1 is LNHNV, CDR2 YYDKDF, per germline (reference sequence). There are 13 residues in the CDR3. The CDR3 DNA follows: TGTGCCACCAGCAGAGATGGGCTACCCGAGCAGTACTTC. It yields the protein CATSRDGLPEQYF.

This chain links TRBV20-1 with TRBJ2-1, with TRBD2 as a possible D gene (5 bases). The ends were cut back, 0 bases at V and 4 bases at J, with 16 bases in the middle. The CDR3 totals 16 residues. Germline CDR1 is DFQATT and CDR2 is SNEGSKA (reference sequence). The CDR3 reads CSARDGRGSSYNEQFF. CDR3 in DNA: TGCAGTGCTAGAGATGGGCGAGGGTCGTCATACAATGAGCAGTTCTTC.